Shown below are 24 T cell receptor beta chains from a single sample sequenced in a study of T cell responses to AZD1222 COVID-19 vaccine. TCRdb's copy holds only in-frame clones and misses some; the assay was immunoSEQ multiplex PCR. The sample has under 130,000 clones; more than 90% are singletons. The sample in question was peripheral blood, obtained on day 0 of AZD1222 vaccination. These receptor sequences come from an adult in good health.

The chain is built from TRBV7-2 and TRBJ1-1; D is undetermined. Germline V gene data show CDR1 as SGHTA and CDR2 as FQGNSA. V lost 1 base, J lost 2 bases, and 11 bases lay in between. The CDR3 extends over 15 amino acids. CDR3 amino acids: CASSLVRTANTEAFF. CDR3 nucleotides: TGTGCCAGCAGCTTAGTAAGGACCGCAAACACTGAAGCTTTCTTT.

The chain is built from TRBV5-1 and TRBJ2-1; D is possibly TRBD1 or TRBD2 (5 bases each). The length of the CDR3 is 13 residues. Trimming took off 0 bases at V and 12 bases at J, with 13 bases between the two ends. From germline, CDR1 is SGHRS and CDR2 YFSETQ. The CDR3: CASSLVVGEWQFF. CDR3 coding DNA: TGCGCCAGCAGCTTGGTGGTGGGGGAGTGGCAGTTCTTC.

This rearrangement joins TRBV5-1 to TRBJ1-2; 7 bases are shared with TRBD1. The germline gives CDR1 SGHRS, CDR2 YFSETQ. This CDR3 has 15 residues. V lost 2 bases and J lost 2; bases outside the gene matches: 6. CDR3 loop: CASSFAGQTNYGYTF. The CDR3 coding sequence is TGCGCCAGCAGCTTTGCGGGACAGACCAACTATGGCTACACCTTC.

V and J are TRBV3-1 (or the pseudogene TRBV3-2) and TRBJ1-4; TRBD1 matches 7 bases. This CDR3 is 15 amino acids long. The V and J ends lost 2 bases and 3 bases, in that order; junction bases with no gene match: 3. Germline loops: CDR1 LGHDT, CDR2 YNNKEL (reference sequence). DNA for the CDR3: TGTGCCAGCAGCCAAAGACAGGGCCCTAATGAAAAACTGTTTTTT. Amino acid sequence: CASSQRQGPNEKLFF.

This sequence joins TRBV24-1 and TRBJ1-5; the match to TRBD1 covers 8 bases. The CDR3 loop spans 16 amino acids. The germline V gene has CDR1 KGHDR and CDR2 SFDVKD. The trim removed 3 bases at V and 1 base at J, leaving 4 bases unmatched. The chain's CDR3 is CATSDADRGSNQPQHF. DNA of the CDR3: TGTGCCACCAGTGATGCCGACAGGGGAAGCAATCAGCCCCAGCATTTT.

The chain combines TRBV28 with TRBJ2-5; D uncertain. Germline V gives CDR1 MDHEN, CDR2 SYDVKM. V dropped 8 bases and J dropped 4 bases, with 8 bases sitting between them. This CDR3 has 11 amino acids. In nucleotides, the CDR3 is TGTGCCAGCCGTTCGGGAGAGACCCAGTACTTC. It is translated as CASRSGETQYF.

This clone appeared a few times. The V call is TRBV10-3, the J call TRBJ1-5; D ambiguous. The CDR3 is made up of 14 amino acids. Trimming stripped 10 bases from V and 0 bases from J, with 13 bases between. CDR1 and CDR2 from the germline V gene are ENHRY and SYGVKD. CDR3 nucleotide sequence: TGTGCCACCCGTGGAGGGAATAGCAATCAGCCCCAGCATTTT. Translated, it gives CATRGGNSNQPQHF.

The chain's CDR3 is CASSSRDTGPEQYF. The DNA of the CDR3 is TGTGCCAGCAGCTCCCGGGACACGGGGCCCGAGCAGTACTTC. The chain links TRBV7-9 to TRBJ2-7, with D tentatively TRBD1 (6 bases). CDR1 is SEHNR, CDR2 FQNEAQ, per germline (reference sequence). V lost 4 bases and J lost 6, with 16 bases in between. The CDR3 loop spans 14 amino acids.

The chain links TRBV11-2 to TRBJ2-2; TRBD1 might be the D (6 bases). Germline V gene data show CDR1 as SGHAT and CDR2 as FQNNGV. CDR3 length equals 15 residues. Trimming shortened V by 3 bases and J by 0 bases, and 8 bases separated the two germline ends. In nucleotides, the CDR3 is TGTGCCAGCAGCTTCAGGGGAGCGAACACCGGGGAGCTGTTTTTT. Translated, it gives CASSFRGANTGELFF.

The J gene is TRBJ2-1, the V gene TRBV9, with 9 bases lining up with TRBD1. Per germline, CDR1 SGDLS and CDR2 YYNGEE. The V gene end was trimmed by 3 bases and the J gene end by 7 bases; junction bases not matched to a gene: 5. The CDR3 extends over 14 amino acids. This CDR3 reads CASSEGGTGNEQFF. CDR3 coding DNA: TGTGCCAGCAGCGAGGGGGGGACAGGGAATGAGCAGTTCTTC.

The J gene is TRBJ1-1, the V gene TRBV4-3; 11 bases align to TRBD1. Germline CDR1 and CDR2: LGHNA and YSLEER. J gave up 3 bases and V 6 bases, and 6 bases lay outside the gene matches. This CDR3 region has 15 residues. CDR3 amino acids: CASSLGQGDDTEAFF. As DNA, the CDR3 is TGCGCCAGCAGTTTGGGACAGGGGGATGACACTGAAGCTTTCTTT.

V usage is TRBV2 and J usage is TRBJ1-5, with 9 bases fitting TRBD1. CDR3 length: 15 amino acids. V was clipped by 8 bases and J by 7 bases; unmatched bases: 12. The germline V gene encodes CDR1 SNHLY and CDR2 FYNNEI. The CDR3 DNA reads as TGTGCCAGCCTGGCGGGACAGGGAATGATACAGCCCCAGCATTTT. Amino acids: CASLAGQGMIQPQHF.

The chain links TRBV4-3 to TRBJ1-2, with TRBD1 matching over 7 bases. CDR1 is LGHNA and CDR2 is YSLEER in the germline V gene. The CDR3 extends over 15 amino acids. J was trimmed by 3 bases and V by 4 bases; bases with no gene match: 8. For the CDR3, the DNA is TGCGCCAGCAGCCGCGGGGACAGAAATGACTATGGCTACACCTTC. This gives the protein CASSRGDRNDYGYTF.

J is TRBJ1-4 and V is TRBV27; TRBD1 is a possible D gene (6 bases). Trimming took 3 bases from V and 2 from J, leaving 7 bases between them. Germline CDR1 and CDR2: MNHEY and SMNVEV (reference sequence). There are 14 residues in the CDR3. The CDR3 reads CASSFQGTNEKLFF. CDR3 DNA: TGTGCCAGCAGTTTTCAGGGGACTAATGAAAAACTGTTTTTT.

This clone was detected only a few times. The V and J genes are TRBV7-3 and TRBJ1-2; D might be TRBD1 (5 bases). Per germline, CDR1 SGHTA and CDR2 FQGTGA. V was cut by 3 bases and J by 8 bases, with 13 bases left in between. The CDR3 extends over 13 amino acids. The CDR3 reads CASSLNQGIGYTF. For the CDR3, the DNA is TGTGCCAGCAGCTTGAATCAGGGTATAGGCTACACCTTC.

The chain uses TRBV4-2 and TRBJ2-7; 9 positions match TRBD1. V gave up 0 bases and J gave up 2 bases; unmatched junction bases: 2. Germline values: CDR1 LGHNA, CDR2 YNFKEQ. This CDR3 is 15 amino acids long. The DNA for the CDR3 is TGTGCCAGCAGCCAAGAGGGGACAGGGACCTACGAGCAGTACTTC. Protein product: CASSQEGTGTYEQYF.

The V and J genes are TRBV7-2 and TRBJ2-1; 7 bases are a match to TRBD1. Germline lookup yields CDR1 SGHTA and CDR2 FQGNSA. The ends lost 5 bases at V and 4 bases at J; junction bases unmatched: 8. The CDR3 has 15 amino acids. The CDR3 sequence is CASSRLTGTYNEQFF. The CDR3 DNA sequence: TGTGCCAGCAGCCGGCTGACAGGGACGTACAATGAGCAGTTCTTC.

V usage is TRBV5-1 and J usage is TRBJ2-7; D not resolved. The CDR3 has 11 amino acids. Trimming stripped 0 bases from V and 3 bases from J, with 1 base between. Germline lookup yields CDR1 SGHRS and CDR2 YFSETQ. The DNA of the CDR3 is TGCGCCAGCAGCTTGGGCTACGAGCAGTACTTC. It codes for CASSLGYEQYF.

This chain joins TRBV18 and TRBJ1-3, with D perhaps TRBD1 (6 bases). Trimming stripped 0 bases from V and 0 bases from J, with 21 bases between. The CDR3 is 20 residues long. Germline assignment: CDR1 KGHSH and CDR2 LQKENI. The CDR3 sequence is CASSPPKGGTWGTSGNTIYF. In DNA form, the CDR3 reads TGTGCCAGCTCACCACCGAAAGGGGGAACCTGGGGGACCTCTGGAAACACCATATATTTT.

J is TRBJ2-3 and V is TRBV20-1; either TRBD1 or TRBD2 may fit D (6 bases each). V was cut by 3 bases and J by 4 bases, with 14 bases left in between. There are 14 residues in the CDR3. Per germline, CDR1 DFQATT and CDR2 SNEGSKA (reference sequence). In nucleotides, the CDR3 is TGCAGTGCTAGTAGGGGGGCGCGAGCAGATACGCAGTATTTT. This translates into CSASRGARADTQYF.

V is TRBV7-6 and J is TRBJ2-1, with D possibly TRBD1 on 5 matching bases. The CDR3 has 15 residues. Germline-derived CDR1 and CDR2 are SGHVS and FNYEAQ. The ends were cut back, 3 bases at V and 0 bases at J, with 9 bases in the middle. CDR3 protein: CASSFRQSSYNEQFF. The CDR3 nucleotides read TGTGCCAGCAGCTTTCGACAGAGCTCCTACAATGAGCAGTTCTTC.

The chain has TRBV30 and TRBJ1-3, with D hard to call. V dropped 8 bases and J dropped 4 bases, with 9 bases sitting between them. Germline V lookup: CDR1 GTSNPN, CDR2 SVGIG (reference sequence). The CDR3 loop spans 11 amino acids. The DNA for the CDR3 is TGTGCCACCGGCCGGGGAAACACCATATATTTT. Its translation: CATGRGNTIYF.

The chain combines TRBV25-1 with TRBJ2-7, with 9 bases matching TRBD1. Trimming removed 8 bases from V and 4 bases from J; junction bases left unmatched: 3. Germline loops: CDR1 MGHDK, CDR2 SYGVNS. The CDR3 totals 12 residues. The CDR3 loop reads CASRQGEYEQYF. In DNA, the CDR3 is TGTGCCAGCCGACAGGGGGAGTACGAGCAGTACTTC.

This chain joins TRBV11-2 and TRBJ1-5; 7 nucleotides match TRBD1. The germline gives CDR1 SGHAT, CDR2 FQNNGV. CDR3 length: 14 residues. The trim removed 4 bases at V and 1 base at J, leaving 1 base unmatched. In nucleotides, the CDR3 is TGTGCCAGCAGCTGGGGACAGAGCAATCAGCCCCAGCATTTT. As protein: CASSWGQSNQPQHF.